This T cell receptor (beta chain) was retrieved from a study of control samples from healthy donors and cancer patients. Trimming shortened V by 5 bases and J by 7 bases, and 8 bases separated the two germline ends. The CDR3 has 11 residues. The germline gives CDR1 SGHVS, CDR2 FQNEAQ. Using immunoSEQ multiplex PCR, the repertoire was profiled, and TCRdb retains in-frame clones only, with some absent. The sample holds about 65,000 clones; around nine tenths are singletons and the top ten take about 1.2%. The receptor was derived from a woman aged 45 to 65 with colorectal cancer. The specimen was PBMCs. The chain employs TRBV7-8 and TRBJ1-1; D gene ambiguous. CDR3 sequence (DNA): TGTGCCAGCAGCCGTGTTATTGAAGCTTTCTTT. Protein product: CASSRVIEAFF.